Listed below are T cell receptor beta chains from one sample, sequenced in a study of blood T cell repertoires in COVID-19. TCRdb keeps only in-frame clones here, not all; method: immunoSEQ multiplex PCR. Of over 150,000 clones detected, 70% to 85% appear once; the ten largest clones hold under 4%. The sequencing sample was made of PBMCs or T cells enriched from blood (not recorded which). These receptors all stem from a woman in her 30s who had recovered from COVID-19. Each CDR3 is given with its conserved first and last residue. D genes are given only for firm matches. Rows give clone size only sometimes, using once, few, many, or a class for an expanded clone.

CDR3aa,CDR3nt,abundance,d_gene,j_gene,v_gene,len
CASSFAGDTYEQYF,TGTGCCAGCAGCTTCGCGGGGGACACCTACGAGCAGTACTTC,.,.,TRBJ2-7,TRBV11-3,14
CASSKTGGSGNTIYF,TGTGCCAGCAGTAAGACAGGGGGCTCTGGAAACACCATATATTTT,.,TRBD1,TRBJ1-3,TRBV6-5,15
CASSLSPSANTGELFF,TGTGCCAGCAGCTTAAGCCCTAGCGCCAACACCGGGGAGCTGTTTTTT,.,.,TRBJ2-2,TRBV7-3,16
CASSQAKSGGTPRNTEAFF,TGCGCCAGCAGCCAAGCCAAGTCCGGGGGGACCCCAAGGAACACTGAAGCTTTCTTT,.,.,TRBJ1-1,TRBV4-1,19
CASSQRRGNEQFF,TGTGCCAGCAGCCAGAGACGGGGCAATGAGCAGTTCTTC,.,.,TRBJ2-1,TRBV11-3,13
CASSRLDWGREEQYF,TGTGCCAGCAGTCGATTGGACTGGGGTAGGGAGGAGCAGTACTTC,.,.,TRBJ2-7,TRBV28,15
CASSQAGSFTNTQYF,TGTGCCAGCAGCCAAGCCGGGTCCTTCACGAATACGCAGTATTTT,.,.,TRBJ2-3,TRBV3-1/TRBV3-2,15
CASSQGGAEAFF,TGTGCCAGCAGCCAAGGGGGTGCTGAAGCTTTCTTT,.,.,TRBJ1-1,TRBV11-3,12
CASSGGLAGIPTYNEQFF,TGCGCCAGCAGCGGGGGACTAGCGGGAATCCCTACATACAATGAGCAGTTCTTC,.,TRBD2,TRBJ2-1,TRBV5-1,18
CSVLRTGSSGNTIYF,TGCAGCGTCCTTAGGACAGGGAGCTCTGGAAACACCATATATTTT,.,TRBD1,TRBJ1-3,TRBV29-1,15
CATYPGGWGRNEKLFF,TGTGCCACCTATCCAGGGGGCTGGGGACGTAATGAAAAACTGTTTTTT,once,TRBD1,TRBJ1-4,TRBV2,16
CAIRQANSYEQYF,TGTGCCATTCGACAGGCCAACTCCTACGAGCAGTACTTC,.,.,TRBJ2-7,TRBV3-1/TRBV3-2,13
CASRTTGRSSYEQYF,TGTGCCAGCAGAACGACAGGCCGGAGCTCCTACGAGCAGTACTTC,once,.,TRBJ2-7,TRBV5-5,15
CATSDLRDRTQYF,TGTGCCACCAGTGATTTGCGGGACAGAACGCAGTATTTT,.,TRBD1,TRBJ2-3,TRBV24-1,13
CASSPSPSGRGSGELFF,TGTGCCAGCAGCCCCTCCCCTAGCGGAAGGGGGTCCGGGGAGCTGTTTTTT,.,.,TRBJ2-2,TRBV11-3,17
CASSLNRQGDYNSPLHF,TGTGCCAGCAGTTTAAATCGGCAGGGGGACTATAATTCACCCCTCCACTTT,.,TRBD1,TRBJ1-6,TRBV27,17
CASSLDLASGKLFF,TGTGCCAGCAGCTTAGATCTCGCGAGCGGAAAACTGTTTTTT,.,.,TRBJ1-4,TRBV7-8,14
CASSSTSGRTDTQYF,TGTGCCAGCAGCTCTACTAGCGGACGCACAGATACGCAGTATTTT,.,TRBD2,TRBJ2-3,TRBV7-9,15
CASTAPGRVRKLFF,TGTGCCAGCACCGCACCGGGCAGGGTGAGAAAACTGTTTTTT,once,.,TRBJ1-4,TRBV6-5,14
CASSPLTGSGGGTDTQYF,TGTGCCAGCTCCCCACTCACAGGTTCCGGGGGTGGCACAGATACGCAGTATTTT,.,.,TRBJ2-3,TRBV18,18
CASGVGQALRGPQHF,TGCGCCAGCGGGGTCGGACAGGCCCTCCGAGGGCCCCAGCATTTT,.,TRBD1,TRBJ1-5,TRBV5-1,15
CASSPALGGARETQYF,TGTGCCAGCAGCCCTGCTCTAGGGGGGGCGCGAGAGACCCAGTACTTC,.,.,TRBJ2-5,TRBV11-2,16
CASSAGDRGLNEQFF,TGTGCCAGCAGCGCCGGGGACAGGGGGCTTAATGAGCAGTTCTTC,.,TRBD1,TRBJ2-1,TRBV9,15
CASSARDRGKNTIYF,TGTGCCAGTAGTGCCCGGGACAGGGGCAAGAACACCATATATTTT,.,TRBD1,TRBJ1-3,TRBV19,15
CASNQGTGTTGELFF,TGTGCCAGCAACCAGGGGACAGGGACCACCGGGGAGCTGTTTTTT,few,TRBD1,TRBJ2-2,TRBV28,15
CASSLPGTGGLGYTF,TGTGCCAGTAGTCTCCCCGGGACAGGGGGCCTTGGCTACACCTTC,.,TRBD1,TRBJ1-2,TRBV19,15
CASSLMRTGELFF,TGTGCCAGCAGTTTAATGAGGACCGGGGAGCTGTTTTTT,.,.,TRBJ2-2,TRBV12-3/TRBV12-4,13
CASSVGGSPSGNTIYF,TGTGCCAGCAGCGTAGGAGGTAGCCCCTCTGGAAACACCATATATTTT,.,.,TRBJ1-3,TRBV9,16
CSVTGTGENIQYF,TGCAGCGTCACCGGGACAGGGGAAAACATTCAGTACTTC,few,TRBD1,TRBJ2-4,TRBV29-1,13